This TCR beta chain is drawn from a study of radiotherapy plus CTLA-4 blockade in lung cancer. Here immunoSEQ multiplex PCR was the method, and the copy in TCRdb shows in-frame clones only, minus some. This sample has around 95,000 clones, with roughly four fifths found just once. Focal radiation plus CTLA-4 blockade with ipilimumab was administered to patients who had chemo-refractory metastatic non-small-cell lung cancer. Sequencing used peripheral blood, obtained from a patient treated with radiotherapy plus ipilimumab. This clonotype was obtained from a human donor with non-small cell lung cancer who had stable disease on radiotherapy plus ipilimumab.

The CDR3 region has the DNA TGTGCCAGTAGTCTTACGGGTAGCGGGAGATCGTACGAGCAGTACTTC. This codes for CASSLTGSGRSYEQYF. The chain is built from TRBV19 and TRBJ2-7; 9 positions match TRBD2. Unmatched junction bases numbered 12, after V lost 5 bases and J lost 4 bases. CDR1 LNHDA and CDR2 SQIVND come from the germline V gene (reference sequence). The CDR3 runs to 16 residues.